These 23 T cell receptor beta chains share one sample of origin, sequenced in a study of CD8 T cells in ankylosing spondylitis. General study points: It appeared that ankylosing spondylitis blood was characterized by a TCR beta motif of seven or eight highly homologous variants.

These receptors are not linked to any known antigen. TCRdb independently ran MiXCR on the 5' RACE reads; one entry per CDR3 protein. The sample lists fewer than 250,000 distinct CDR3 sequences; 15% to 20% were seen once. Sequencing was performed on blood, either unsorted or a sorted T cell fraction (not recorded which). Receptors were obtained from a male donor with ankylosing spondylitis.

The rearrangement links TRBV3-1 to TRBJ2-3; possible D gene TRBD1, 6 bases. The germline V gene encodes CDR1 LGHDT and CDR2 YNNKEL (reference sequence). This CDR3 region has 16 residues. Trimming pared 5 bases from V and 2 bases from J, leaving 17 bases between. CDR3 DNA: TGTGCCAGCAGCTTACACCGGGACACAGCCACAGATACGCAGTATTTT. Translation gives CASSLHRDTATDTQYF.

This clonotype was picked up a small number of times. The chain combines TRBV12-3 or TRBV12-4 with TRBJ1-5; D gene ambiguous. The germline V and J ends were trimmed by 5 bases and 0 bases, with 11 bases remaining between them. CDR3 size: 15 residues. CDR3: CASSLDKNSNQPQHF. The DNA for the CDR3 is TGTGCCAGCAGTCTAGACAAAAATAGCAATCAGCCCCAGCATTTT.

V is TRBV20-1 and J is TRBJ2-7; D gene uncertain. This CDR3 spans 12 amino acids. V lost 5 bases and J 7 bases, leaving 15 bases between the germline ends. Germline V gene sequence: CDR1 DFQATT, CDR2 SNEGSKA (reference sequence). CDR3 nucleotides: TGCAGTGCTGGTAACATACGTGCAGAGCAGTACTTC. This encodes CSAGNIRAEQYF.

The sample holds one count of this clonotype. V usage is TRBV27 and J usage is TRBJ2-7; possible D gene TRBD2, 5 bases. CDR1 is MNHEY, CDR2 SMNVEV, per germline (reference sequence). V was clipped by 8 bases and J by 0 bases, with 8 bases between them. This CDR3 region has 12 residues. CDR3 residues: CASWRYSYEQYF. CDR3 bases: TGTGCCAGCTGGAGGTACTCCTACGAGCAGTACTTC.

The gene calls are TRBV6-5 and TRBJ2-7; D is unclear. This CDR3 has 14 residues. Germline V gene sequence: CDR1 MNHEY, CDR2 SVGAGI. Trimming took off 5 bases at V and 4 bases at J, with 15 bases between the two ends. CDR3 protein: CASSSALQHYEQYF. The CDR3 nucleotides read TGTGCCAGCAGTAGCGCTCTCCAACATTACGAGCAGTACTTC.

This chain connects TRBV15 to TRBJ2-1; 7 bases match TRBD1. Germline CDR1 LNHNV, CDR2 YYDKDF (reference sequence). This CDR3 has 12 amino acids. The V gene end was trimmed by 4 bases and the J gene end by 13 bases; junction bases not matched to a gene: 7. This chain's CDR3 is CATSILPGGQFF. CDR3 nucleotide sequence: TGTGCCACCAGCATCCTACCAGGGGGACAGTTCTTC.

The chain is built from TRBV6-2 or TRBV6-3 and TRBJ2-1; D unresolved. This CDR3 comprises 11 residues. V lost 6 bases and J lost 6, with 6 bases in between. Germline V gene data show CDR1 as MNHEY and CDR2 as SVGEGT. This CDR3 reads CASSSANEQFF. In DNA, the CDR3 is TGTGCCAGCAGCTCCGCCAATGAGCAGTTCTTC.

The rearrangement uses TRBV6-5 and TRBJ2-2; 9 bases map to TRBD2. This CDR3 has 17 amino acids. Germline CDR1 MNHEY, CDR2 SVGAGI. V shed 3 bases and J 3 bases; nucleotides not matched to a gene: 8. The CDR3 region has the DNA TGTGCCAGCAGTTATCACTGGACTAGCGAGCACACCGGGGAGCTGTTTTTT. Residues: CASSYHWTSEHTGELFF.

Here the CDR3 reads CASSQLSGRRDTQYF. The CDR3 DNA follows: TGCGCCAGCAGCCAACTTAGCGGGAGAAGAGATACGCAGTATTTT. The chain combines TRBV4-3 with TRBJ2-3; the match to TRBD2 covers 9 bases. The germline V gene encodes CDR1 LGHNA and CDR2 YSLEER. This CDR3 contains 15 residues. Trimming removed 2 bases from V and 5 bases from J; junction bases left unmatched: 5.

The chain is built from TRBV5-1 and TRBJ2-1; D remains ambiguous. The CDR3 spans 15 residues. Germline V gene data show CDR1 as SGHRS and CDR2 as YFSETQ. V gave up 2 bases and J gave up 1 base, with 10 bases separating them. Here the CDR3 DNA reads TGCGCCAGCAGCTTCGAGATCCCTTCCTACAATGAGCAGTTCTTC. This translates into CASSFEIPSYNEQFF. The whole variable domain, filled in from reference TRBV5-1 and TRBJ2-1, reads KAGVTQTPRYLIKTRGQQVTLSCSPISGHRSVSWYQQTPGQGLQFLFEYFSETQRNKGNFPGRFSGRQFSNSRSEMNVSTLELGDSALYLCASSFEIPSYNEQFFGPGTRLTVL.

J is TRBJ2-1 and V is TRBV7-9; D is unclear. CDR3 length: 16 residues. Germline CDR1 and CDR2: SEHNR and FQNEAQ (reference sequence). Trimming left V 1 base short and J 2 bases short, with 12 bases between. The CDR3, as DNA: TGTGCCAGCAGCTTAGATGAATCGGTCCCCTACAATGAGCAGTTCTTC. As protein: CASSLDESVPYNEQFF.

This clonotype was counted a few times. V is TRBV27 and J is TRBJ2-3; 9 bases line up with TRBD2. Germline assignment: CDR1 MNHEY and CDR2 SMNVEV (reference sequence). Unmatched junction bases numbered 6, after V lost 1 base and J lost 4 bases. The CDR3 covers 16 residues. As DNA, the CDR3 is TGTGCCAGCAGTTTATTTCCTAGCGGGGTTGCAGATACGCAGTATTTT. Its translation is CASSLFPSGVADTQYF.

This rearrangement joins TRBV24-1 to TRBJ2-5, with 8 bases matching TRBD1. V trimming: 4 bases; J trimming: 9 bases; junction bases outside the gene matches: 9. CDR3 length: 14 amino acids. Per the germline V gene, CDR1 is KGHDR and CDR2 is SFDVKD. In nucleotides, the CDR3 is TGTGCCACCAGTGACCTAGGGACAGGTACACCCCAGTACTTC. This encodes CATSDLGTGTPQYF.

The chain has TRBV7-9 and TRBJ2-7, with D perhaps being TRBD1 or TRBD2 (5 bases each). CDR3 length: 13 amino acids. Deletions cut 7 bases from V and 5 bases from J, with 15 bases between. Germline CDR1 and CDR2: SEHNR and FQNEAQ (reference sequence). CDR3 amino acids: CASTPPGRNEQYF. In DNA form, the CDR3 reads TGTGCCAGCACCCCGCCGGGACGTAACGAGCAGTACTTC.

This clonotype occurred many times. CDR3 nucleotide sequence: TGCAGCGTAACGTTGGGGTATGAGCAGTACTTC. It translates to CSVTLGYEQYF. The chain employs TRBV29-1 and TRBJ2-7; D is ambiguous. This CDR3 contains 11 residues. The V and J ends lost 6 bases and 7 bases respectively, with 13 bases between them. From germline, CDR1 is SQVTM and CDR2 ANQGSEA.

In this sample, this clonotype turned up a few times. The V gene is TRBV27, the J gene TRBJ2-2, with a possible D match to TRBD1 (6 bases). With 0 bases removed from V and 4 bases from J, the gap between germline ends came to 9 bases. In germline, CDR1 is MNHEY, CDR2 SMNVEV (reference sequence). The CDR3 covers 15 residues. Here the CDR3 DNA reads TGTGCCAGCAGTTTATCCTTAGGGGGCACCGGGGAGCTGTTTTTT. Amino acid sequence: CASSLSLGGTGELFF.

The rearrangement uses TRBV6-6 and TRBJ2-7; D gene uncertain. V gave up 2 bases and J gave up 6 bases, with 11 bases separating them. The CDR3 spans 13 residues. The V gene's germline CDR1 is MNHNY and CDR2 SVGAGI (reference sequence). The CDR3 here is CASSYPQRVEQYF. CDR3 DNA sequence: TGTGCCAGCAGTTACCCACAACGGGTCGAGCAGTACTTC.

This clonotype was recorded at least ten times. At one boundary the junction diverges from the germline segment, which might be a read error. The chain is built from TRBV12-3 or TRBV12-4 and TRBJ2-1, with 9 nucleotides matching TRBD2. CDR3 length: 15 amino acids. CDR3 residues: CASSFLAGGFNGQFF. CDR3 bases: TGTGCCAGCAGTTTTCTGGCGGGAGGGTTCAATGGGCAGTTCTTC.

This clonotype was counted between two and nine times. V and J are TRBV4-1 and TRBJ2-7; 10 nucleotides agree with TRBD1. Germline V gives CDR1 MGHRA, CDR2 YSYEKL. The CDR3 spans 16 residues. The ends lost 0 bases at V and 3 bases at J; junction bases unmatched: 5. This chain's CDR3 is CASSQEATGGLYEQYF. CDR3 coding DNA: TGCGCCAGCAGCCAAGAAGCGACAGGGGGCCTCTACGAGCAGTACTTC.

This clonotype was recorded at least ten times. This chain links TRBV28 with TRBJ2-7; 7 bases map to TRBD1. The CDR3 totals 16 residues. Germline values: CDR1 MDHEN, CDR2 SYDVKM. V was clipped by 6 bases and J by 1 base; unmatched bases: 12. DNA of the CDR3: TGTGCCAGCAGACGAGCCGGACAGGTTCAATCCTACGAGCAGTACTTC. Translating gives CASRRAGQVQSYEQYF.

The chain has TRBV4-1 and TRBJ2-2; D remains unclear. The V gene lost 1 base and the J gene lost 6 bases, with 6 bases spanning the gap. This CDR3 region has 13 residues. The germline CDR1 and CDR2 sequences are MGHRA and YSYEKL. CDR3 region: CASSQVMSGELFF. In DNA form, the CDR3 reads TGCGCCAGCAGCCAAGTAATGTCCGGGGAGCTGTTTTTT.

This CDR3 reads CASSQDMGGSYNEQFF. DNA for the CDR3: TGCGCCAGCAGCCAAGATATGGGAGGCTCCTACAATGAGCAGTTCTTC. This rearrangement joins TRBV4-3 to TRBJ2-1; D possibly corresponds to TRBD2 (6 bases). Per germline, CDR1 LGHNA and CDR2 YSLEER. This CDR3 has 16 residues. V was pared by 0 bases and J by 0 bases, with 9 bases between.

This clonotype was recorded a few times. The genes are TRBV4-1 and TRBJ2-1, with D possibly TRBD2 on 5 matching bases. The CDR3 totals 16 residues. Trimming removed 1 base at V and 5 bases at J, with 15 bases between. The germline V gene encodes CDR1 MGHRA and CDR2 YSYEKL. CDR3 amino acids: CASSQVVGDTHNEQFF. The DNA of the CDR3 is TGCGCCAGCAGCCAAGTAGTCGGGGATACGCACAATGAGCAGTTCTTC.